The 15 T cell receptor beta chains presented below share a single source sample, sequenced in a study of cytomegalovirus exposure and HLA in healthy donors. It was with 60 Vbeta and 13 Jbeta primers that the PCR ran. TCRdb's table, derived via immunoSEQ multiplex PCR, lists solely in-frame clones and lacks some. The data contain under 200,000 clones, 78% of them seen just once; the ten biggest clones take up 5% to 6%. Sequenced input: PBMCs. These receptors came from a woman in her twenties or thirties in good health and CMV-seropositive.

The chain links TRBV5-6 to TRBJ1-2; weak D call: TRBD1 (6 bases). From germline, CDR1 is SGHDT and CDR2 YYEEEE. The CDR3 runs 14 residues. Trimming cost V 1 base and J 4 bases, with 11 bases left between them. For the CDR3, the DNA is TGTGCCAGCAGCTTGAGACAGGTAGTCTATGGCTACACCTTC. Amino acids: CASSLRQVVYGYTF.

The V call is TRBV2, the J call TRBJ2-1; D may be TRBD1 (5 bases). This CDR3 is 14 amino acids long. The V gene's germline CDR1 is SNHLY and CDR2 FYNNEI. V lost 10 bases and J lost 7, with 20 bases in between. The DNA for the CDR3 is TGTGCCATCAGACACATCTCAAAGGGGAATGAGCAGTTCTTC. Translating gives CAIRHISKGNEQFF.

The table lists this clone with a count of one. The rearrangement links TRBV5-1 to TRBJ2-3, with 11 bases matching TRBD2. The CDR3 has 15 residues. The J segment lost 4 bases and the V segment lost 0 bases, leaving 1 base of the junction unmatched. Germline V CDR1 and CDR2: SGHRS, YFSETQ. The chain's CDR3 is CASSLVSGGADTQYF. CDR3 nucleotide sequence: TGCGCCAGCAGCTTGGTTAGCGGGGGGGCAGATACGCAGTATTTT.

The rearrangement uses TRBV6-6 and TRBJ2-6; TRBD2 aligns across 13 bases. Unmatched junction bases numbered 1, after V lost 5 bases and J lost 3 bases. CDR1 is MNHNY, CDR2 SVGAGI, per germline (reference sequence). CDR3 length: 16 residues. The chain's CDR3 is CASSTSGGVGANVLTF. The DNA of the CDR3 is TGTGCCAGCAGTACTAGCGGGGGGGTTGGGGCCAACGTCCTGACTTTC.

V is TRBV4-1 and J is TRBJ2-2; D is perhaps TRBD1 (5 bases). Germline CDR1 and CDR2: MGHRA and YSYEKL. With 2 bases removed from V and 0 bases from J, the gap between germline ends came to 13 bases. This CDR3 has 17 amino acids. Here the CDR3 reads CASSQPLTDANTGELFF. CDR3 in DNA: TGCGCCAGCAGCCAACCCTTGACAGACGCGAACACCGGGGAGCTGTTTTTT.

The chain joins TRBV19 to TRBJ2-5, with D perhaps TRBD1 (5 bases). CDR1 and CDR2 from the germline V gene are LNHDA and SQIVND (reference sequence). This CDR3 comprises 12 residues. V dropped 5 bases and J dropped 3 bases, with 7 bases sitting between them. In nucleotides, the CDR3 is TGTGCCAGTAGTTTCAGGGAAGAGACCCAGTACTTC. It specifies CASSFREETQYF.

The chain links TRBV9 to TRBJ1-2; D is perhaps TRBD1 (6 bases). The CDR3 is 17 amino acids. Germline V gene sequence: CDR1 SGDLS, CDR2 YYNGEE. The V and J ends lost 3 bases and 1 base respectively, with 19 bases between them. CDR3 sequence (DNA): TGTGCCAGCAGCGGCACGCAGGGGTTCGCATTTAACTATGGCTACACCTTC. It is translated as CASSGTQGFAFNYGYTF.

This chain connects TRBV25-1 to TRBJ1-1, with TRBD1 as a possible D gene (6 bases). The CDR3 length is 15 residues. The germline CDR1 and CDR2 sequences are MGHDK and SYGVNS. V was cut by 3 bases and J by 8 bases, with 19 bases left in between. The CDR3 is CASSEYRGTFAEAFF. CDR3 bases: TGTGCCAGCAGTGAGTATCGAGGGACATTCGCCGAAGCTTTCTTT.

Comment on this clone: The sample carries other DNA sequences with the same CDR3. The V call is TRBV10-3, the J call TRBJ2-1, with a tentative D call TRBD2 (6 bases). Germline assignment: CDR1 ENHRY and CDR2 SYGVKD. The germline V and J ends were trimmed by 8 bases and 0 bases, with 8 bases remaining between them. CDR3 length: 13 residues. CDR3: CAIRGSSYNEQFF. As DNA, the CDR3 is TGTGCCATCCGGGGGAGCTCCTACAATGAGCAGTTCTTC.

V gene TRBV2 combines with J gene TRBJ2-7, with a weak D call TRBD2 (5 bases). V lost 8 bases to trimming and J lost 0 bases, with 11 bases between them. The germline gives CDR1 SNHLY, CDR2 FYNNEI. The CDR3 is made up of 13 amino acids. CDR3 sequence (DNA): TGTGCCAGCCCCGGGAAGAGCTCCTACGAGCAGTACTTC. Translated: CASPGKSSYEQYF.

The CDR3 bases are TGTGCCAGCAGCTCAACAGGGCTGAACACTGAAGCTTTCTTT. It encodes CASSSTGLNTEAFF. The V and J genes are TRBV9 and TRBJ1-1, with D possibly being TRBD1 (6 bases). The CDR3 runs to 14 residues. Per germline, CDR1 SGDLS and CDR2 YYNGEE. V lost 4 bases and J lost 0, with 10 bases in between.

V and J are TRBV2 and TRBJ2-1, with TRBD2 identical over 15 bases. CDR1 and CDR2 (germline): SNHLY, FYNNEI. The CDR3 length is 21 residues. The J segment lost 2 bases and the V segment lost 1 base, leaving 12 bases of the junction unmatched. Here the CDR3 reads CASSEDKGLAGGRGTYNEQFF. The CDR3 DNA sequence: TGTGCCAGCAGTGAAGACAAAGGACTAGCGGGAGGGAGGGGGACCTACAATGAGCAGTTCTTC.

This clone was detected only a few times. The CDR3: CATSRGWGRLYEQYF. In DNA, the CDR3 is TGTGCCACCTCTAGGGGGTGGGGGAGACTCTACGAGCAGTACTTC. The J gene is TRBJ2-7, the V gene TRBV2; D is possibly TRBD1 (6 bases). V was cut by 10 bases and J by 3 bases, with 22 bases left in between. The CDR3 extends over 15 amino acids. From germline, CDR1 is SNHLY and CDR2 FYNNEI.

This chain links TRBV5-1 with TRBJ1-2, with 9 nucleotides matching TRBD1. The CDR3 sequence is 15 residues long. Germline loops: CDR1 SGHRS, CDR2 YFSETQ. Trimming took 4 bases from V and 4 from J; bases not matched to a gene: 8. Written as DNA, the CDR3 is TGCGCCAGCAGCCCGGGGGACAGGGTCCTCTATGGCTACACCTTC. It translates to CASSPGDRVLYGYTF.

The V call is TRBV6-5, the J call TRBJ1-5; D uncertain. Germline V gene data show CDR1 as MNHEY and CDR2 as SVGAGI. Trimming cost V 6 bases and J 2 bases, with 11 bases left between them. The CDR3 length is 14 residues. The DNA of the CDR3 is TGTGCCAGCAGACGTAGCACGGGCAATCAGCCCCAGCATTTT. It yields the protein CASRRSTGNQPQHF.